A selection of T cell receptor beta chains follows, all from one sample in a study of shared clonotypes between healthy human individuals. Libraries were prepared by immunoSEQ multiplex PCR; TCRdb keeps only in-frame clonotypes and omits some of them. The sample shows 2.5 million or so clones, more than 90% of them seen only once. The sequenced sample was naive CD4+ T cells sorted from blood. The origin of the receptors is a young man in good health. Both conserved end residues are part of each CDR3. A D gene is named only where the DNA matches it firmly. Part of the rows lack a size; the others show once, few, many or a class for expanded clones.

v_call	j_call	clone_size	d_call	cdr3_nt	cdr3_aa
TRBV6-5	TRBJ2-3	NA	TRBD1	TGTGCCAGCAACACCGGGACAGGGCGGACAGATACGCAGTATTTT	CASNTGTGRTDTQYF
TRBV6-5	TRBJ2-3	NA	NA	TGTGCCACCTGGGGGCCTAGCACAGATACGCAGTATTTT	CATWGPSTDTQYF
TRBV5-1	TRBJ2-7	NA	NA	TGCGCCAGCAGCTTATCTGGGGGATACGTGGACGAGCAGTACTTC	CASSLSGGYVDEQYF
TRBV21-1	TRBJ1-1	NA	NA	TGTGCCAGCAGCCCCTTCGGCAGGCTCCCCACTGAAGCTTTCTTT	CASSPFGRLPTEAFF
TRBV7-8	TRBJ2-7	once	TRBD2	TGTGCCAGCAGCCCCATTTCGGGCGGGAGGAACTCCTACGAGCAGTACTTC	CASSPISGGRNSYEQYF
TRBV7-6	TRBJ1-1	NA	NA	TGTGCCAGCAGCTTAGGCAACAGCTTGAACACTGAAGCTTTCTTT	CASSLGNSLNTEAFF
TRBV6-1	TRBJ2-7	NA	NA	TGTGCCAGCAGTGTAACGGGACTTCTATCCTACGAGCAGTACTTC	CASSVTGLLSYEQYF
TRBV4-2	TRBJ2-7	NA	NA	TGTGCCAGCAGCTTGGCCAGGGAAAGCTCCTACGAGCAGTACTTC	CASSLARESSYEQYF
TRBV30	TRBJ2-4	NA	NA	TGTGCCTGGAGGACCCTGGACGGGGCCAAAAACATTCAGTACTTC	CAWRTLDGAKNIQYF
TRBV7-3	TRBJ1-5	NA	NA	TGTGCCAGCAGCTTAACTGGGGCTTCAGGGCCCCAGCATTTT	CASSLTGASGPQHF
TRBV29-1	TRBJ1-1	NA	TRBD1	TGCAGCGTTGAACAGGGGGGGAAAACTGAAGCTTTCTTT	CSVEQGGKTEAFF
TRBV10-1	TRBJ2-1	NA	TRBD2	TGCGCCAGCAGTGGGCTAGCGGGGCAAAGCTCCTACAATGAGCAGTTCTTC	CASSGLAGQSSYNEQFF
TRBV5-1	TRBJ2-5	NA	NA	TGCGCCAGCAGCTTGGGGGGGGCTTCCCAAGAGACCCAGTACTTC	CASSLGGASQETQYF
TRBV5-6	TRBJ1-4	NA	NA	TGTGCCAGCAGCTCGTACTCGGGAGGGGGAAAGGAAAAACTGTTTTTT	CASSSYSGGGKEKLFF
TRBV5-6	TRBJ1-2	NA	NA	TGTGCCAGCAGCTTGGTATGGAGGGGCATCGACTATGGCTACACCTTC	CASSLVWRGIDYGYTF
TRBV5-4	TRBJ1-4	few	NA	TGTGCCAGCAGCCAGGGGAATGAAAAACTGTTTTTT	CASSQGNEKLFF
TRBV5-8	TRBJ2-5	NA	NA	TGTGCCAGCAGCTTACAGGTCCAAGAGACCCAGTACTTC	CASSLQVQETQYF